The present entry profiles one T cell receptor (beta chain) with its context. One entry per CDR3 protein results from TCRdb running MiXCR on the RT-PCR reads. Here the sample spans about 680,000 distinct CDR3 sequences, 13% to 15% being singletons. Looked up from germline, CDR1 is LNHNV and CDR2 is YYDKDF (reference sequence). The CDR3 is 15 amino acids. The V and J ends lost 2 bases and 4 bases, in that order; junction bases with no gene match: 1. This chain links TRBV15 with TRBJ1-3; 11 positions match TRBD1. The clonotype originates from a female donor in good health, serving as a healthy control. The source material was memory CD4+ T cells from blood. Written as DNA, the CDR3 is TGTGCCACCAGCAGACGGACAGGGGGCGGAAACACCATATATTTT. This translates into CATSRRTGGGNTIYF. Together with reference TRBV15 and TRBJ1-3, the CDR3 gives the full variable domain: DAMVIQNPRYQVTQFGKPVTLSCSQTLNHNVMYWYQQKSSQAPKLLFHYYDKDFNNEADTPDNFQSRRPNTSFCFLDIRSPGLGDTAMYLCATSRRTGGGNTIYFGEGSWLTVV.